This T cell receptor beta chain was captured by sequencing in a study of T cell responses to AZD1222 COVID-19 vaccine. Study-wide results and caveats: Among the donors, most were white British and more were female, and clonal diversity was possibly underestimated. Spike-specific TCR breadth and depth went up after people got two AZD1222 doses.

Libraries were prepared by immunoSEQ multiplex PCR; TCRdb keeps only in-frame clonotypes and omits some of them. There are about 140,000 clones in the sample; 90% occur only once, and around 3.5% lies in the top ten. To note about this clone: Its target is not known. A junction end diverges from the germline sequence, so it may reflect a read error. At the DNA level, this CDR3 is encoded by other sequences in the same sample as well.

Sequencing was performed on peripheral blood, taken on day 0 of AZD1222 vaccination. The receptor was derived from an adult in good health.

CDR3 sequence: CASSNGQGNYEQYF. DNA of the CDR3: TGCGCCAGCAGCAACGGACAGGGAAACTACGAGCAGTACTTC. The V gene is TRBV6-5, the J gene TRBJ2-7; 8 positions match TRBD1. Germline loops: CDR1 MNHEY, CDR2 SVGAGI. The CDR3 has 14 amino acids.